This T cell receptor (beta chain) came from a study of blood T cell repertoires in COVID-19. Germline CDR1 reads MNHEY; CDR2 reads SVGEGT. The CDR3 extends over 14 amino acids. The V and J ends lost 3 bases and 10 bases respectively, with 16 bases between them. In the authors' workflow: Amplifying reference gene primers gave estimates of nucleated cell counts. This table comes from immunoSEQ multiplex PCR, and its TCRdb copy is limited to in-frame clones, with some not included. That table furnishes V, J and clone size, whereas the DNA furnished D and trimming. The sample carries about 360,000 clones, around 80% recorded once. By frequency in the sample, this clone is medium-sized.

The source material was peripheral blood. The receptor was isolated from a man aged 25 to 40 with active or convalescent COVID-19. J is TRBJ2-1 and V is TRBV6-2 or TRBV6-3, with D possibly matching TRBD2 (6 bases). The CDR3 region has the DNA TGTGCCAGCAGTTATTCCGGAGGGATGGTGGAGCAGTTCTTC. Its translation is CASSYSGGMVEQFF.